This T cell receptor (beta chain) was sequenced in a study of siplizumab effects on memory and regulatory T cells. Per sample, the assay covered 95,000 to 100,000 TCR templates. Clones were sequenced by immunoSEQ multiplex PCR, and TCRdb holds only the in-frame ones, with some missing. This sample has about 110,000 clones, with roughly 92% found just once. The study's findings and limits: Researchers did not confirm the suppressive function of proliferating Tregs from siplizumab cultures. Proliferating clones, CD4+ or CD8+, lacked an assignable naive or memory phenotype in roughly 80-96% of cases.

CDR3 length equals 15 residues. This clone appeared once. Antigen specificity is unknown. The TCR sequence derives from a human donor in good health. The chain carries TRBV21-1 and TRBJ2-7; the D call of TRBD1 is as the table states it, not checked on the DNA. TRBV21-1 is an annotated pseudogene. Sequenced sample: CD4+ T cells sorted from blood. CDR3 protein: CASSKTAGCGYEQYF. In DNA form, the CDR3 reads TGTGCCAGCAGCAAAACGGCAGGGTGCGGCTACGAGCAGTACTTC.